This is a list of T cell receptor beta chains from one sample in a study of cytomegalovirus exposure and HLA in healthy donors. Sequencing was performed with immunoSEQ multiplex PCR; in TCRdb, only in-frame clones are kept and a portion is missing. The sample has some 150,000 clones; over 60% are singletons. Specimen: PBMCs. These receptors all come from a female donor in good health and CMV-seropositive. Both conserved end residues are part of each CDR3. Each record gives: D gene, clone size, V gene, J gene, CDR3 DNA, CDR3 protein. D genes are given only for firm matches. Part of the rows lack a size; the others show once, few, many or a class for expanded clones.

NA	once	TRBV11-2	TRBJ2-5	TGTGCCAGCAGCTTAAGGCCGAGTGGCGGGGGCGAGACCCAGTACTTC	CASSLRPSGGGETQYF
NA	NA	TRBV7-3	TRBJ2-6	TGTGCCAGCAGCTCGGACAGAACCTCTGGGGCCAACGTCCTGACTTTC	CASSSDRTSGANVLTF
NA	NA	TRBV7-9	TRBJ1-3	TGTGCCAGCAGCGTACAGGGAAGTGTGGGGGACACCATATATTTT	CASSVQGSVGDTIYF
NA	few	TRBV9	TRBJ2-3	TGTGCCAGCAGCGTAGCAGTAGATACGCAGTATTTT	CASSVAVDTQYF
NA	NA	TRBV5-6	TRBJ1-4	TGTGCCAGCAGCCCCGTGGGGTCAGGGCGGAATGAAAAACTGTTTTTT	CASSPVGSGRNEKLFF
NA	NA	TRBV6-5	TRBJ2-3	TGTGCCAGTAAGACAGATGGTACAGATACGCAGTATTTT	CASKTDGTDTQYF
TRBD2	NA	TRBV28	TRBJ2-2	TGTGCCAGCAGTTTGGAGGGACTAGCGGGAGCCGGGGAGCTGTTTTTT	CASSLEGLAGAGELFF
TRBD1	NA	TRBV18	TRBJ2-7	TGTGCCAGCTCACCACCGACAGGGAACCCCTACGAGCAGTACTTC	CASSPPTGNPYEQYF
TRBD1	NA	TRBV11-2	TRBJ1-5	TGTGCCAGCAGCTCAGGGGGACAGGGGGCTGGTCAGCCCCAGCATTTT	CASSSGGQGAGQPQHF
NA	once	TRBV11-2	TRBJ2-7	TGTGCCAGCAGCTTAAACGTTGGGGGGGCCATCTACGAGCAGTACTTC	CASSLNVGGAIYEQYF
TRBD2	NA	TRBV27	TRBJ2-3	TGTGCCAGCAGTCTCATGACTAGCGGCGGGGTTAGAGATACGCAGTATTTT	CASSLMTSGGVRDTQYF
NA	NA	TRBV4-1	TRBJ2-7	TGCGCCAGCAGCCAAGTCCCGACCTCAAAGGGGTACGAGCAGTACTTC	CASSQVPTSKGYEQYF
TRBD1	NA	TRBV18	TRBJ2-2	TGTGCCAGCTCACCGGTACAGGGGGCGAACACCGGGGAGCTGTTTTTT	CASSPVQGANTGELFF
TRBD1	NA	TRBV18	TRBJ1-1	TGTGCCAGCTCACCAAACCATGGGACAGGGAGAAACACTGAAGCTTTCTTT	CASSPNHGTGRNTEAFF
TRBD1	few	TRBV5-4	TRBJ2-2	TGTGCCAGCAGCTTGGGACGGACAGGGCGGACCATCCCCGGGGAGCTGTTTTTT	CASSLGRTGRTIPGELFF
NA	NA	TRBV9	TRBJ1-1	TGTGCCAGCAGCCCCCGACAGGCTACAAACACTGAAGCTTTCTTT	CASSPRQATNTEAFF
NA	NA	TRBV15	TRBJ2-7	TGTGCCACCCTCGGCGGGACAGCCTACGAGCAGTACTTC	CATLGGTAYEQYF
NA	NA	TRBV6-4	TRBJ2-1	TGTGCCAGCAGCCCCGAGGCCTACAATGAGCAGTTCTTC	CASSPEAYNEQFF
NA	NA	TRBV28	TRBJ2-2	TGTGCCAGCAGTACCCCATCCACAGACAGTTACACCGGGGAGCTGTTTTTT	CASSTPSTDSYTGELFF
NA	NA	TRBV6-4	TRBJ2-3	TGTGCCAGCAGTGAGCGGGGAAGGACAGATACGCAGTATTTT	CASSERGRTDTQYF
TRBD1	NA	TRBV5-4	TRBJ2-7	TGTGCCAGCAGCCTAGGGACAGGGGGGATGTACGAGCAGTACTTC	CASSLGTGGMYEQYF
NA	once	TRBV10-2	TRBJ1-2	TGCGCCAGCAGTGAGTTCGAGGGTGGCTACACCTTC	CASSEFEGGYTF